The next 3 T cell receptor beta chains were all read from a single sample in a study of T cell repertoires in cytomegalovirus infection. These receptors' targets are unknown. Each CDR3 protein is one row after TCRdb ran MiXCR on the reads. The table shows over 50,000 distinct CDR3 sequences, with just over 20% occurring only once. The sequences come from CD8+ T cells from cultured PBMCs, collected from culture after CMV antigen stimulation. The receptors were gathered from a human donor in good health (CMV status not recorded). Some clones in this sample may be carry-over from other donors' samples.

This clonotype was counted a few times. This rearrangement joins TRBV20-1 to TRBJ1-3; no firm D call. This CDR3 is 15 amino acids long. Trimming took off 6 bases at V and 1 base at J, with 16 bases between the two ends. Germline loops: CDR1 DFQATT, CDR2 SNEGSKA (reference sequence). The CDR3 is CSARSGSRSGNTIYF. In nucleotides, the CDR3 is TGCAGTGCCCGGTCGGGATCTAGATCTGGAAACACCATATATTTT.

J is TRBJ2-3 and V is TRBV7-2; D is undetermined. The CDR3 length is 15 residues. Germline V gene sequence: CDR1 SGHTA, CDR2 FQGNSA. V dropped 5 bases and J dropped 2 bases, with 14 bases sitting between them. The CDR3 sequence: CASSPSDPVTDTQYF. The CDR3 bases are TGTGCCAGCAGCCCCTCGGACCCTGTCACAGATACGCAGTATTTT.

CDR3 coding DNA: TGTGCCAGCAGCTTAGAGGTCAGATTCACTGAAGCTTTCTTT. This gives the protein CASSLEVRFTEAFF. The rearrangement uses TRBV7-2 and TRBJ1-1; D not resolved. Germline V lookup: CDR1 SGHTA, CDR2 FQGNSA. V lost 1 base and J 4 bases, leaving 10 bases between the germline ends. The CDR3 totals 14 residues.